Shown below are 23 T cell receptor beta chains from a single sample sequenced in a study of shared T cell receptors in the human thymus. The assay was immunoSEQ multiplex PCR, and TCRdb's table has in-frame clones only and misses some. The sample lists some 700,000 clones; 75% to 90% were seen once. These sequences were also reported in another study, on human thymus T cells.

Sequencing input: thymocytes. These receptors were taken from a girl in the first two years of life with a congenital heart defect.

DNA for the CDR3: TGTGCCAGCAGCTTAGTGGGACTAGTAAGGGGCTCCTACAATGAGCAGTTCTTC. Residues: CASSLVGLVRGSYNEQFF. The chain combines TRBV7-2 with TRBJ2-1; TRBD2 matches at 8 bases. Looked up from germline, CDR1 is SGHTA and CDR2 is FQGNSA. With 1 base clipped from V and 0 bases from J, the junction kept 8 bases outside the gene matches. This CDR3 contains 18 residues.

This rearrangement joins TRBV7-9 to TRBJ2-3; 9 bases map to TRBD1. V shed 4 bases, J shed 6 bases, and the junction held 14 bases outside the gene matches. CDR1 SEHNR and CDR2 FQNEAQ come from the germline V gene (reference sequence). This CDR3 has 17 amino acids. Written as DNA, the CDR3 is TGTGCCAGCAGCTCAAACCGGGACAGGGAGGGGGTGGATACGCAGTATTTT. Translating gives CASSSNRDREGVDTQYF.

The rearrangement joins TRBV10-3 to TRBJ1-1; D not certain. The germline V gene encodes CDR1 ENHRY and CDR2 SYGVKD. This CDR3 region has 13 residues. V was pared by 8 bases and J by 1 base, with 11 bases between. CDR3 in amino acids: CAIHSERNTEAFF. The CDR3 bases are TGTGCCATCCATTCAGAAAGGAACACTGAAGCTTTCTTT.

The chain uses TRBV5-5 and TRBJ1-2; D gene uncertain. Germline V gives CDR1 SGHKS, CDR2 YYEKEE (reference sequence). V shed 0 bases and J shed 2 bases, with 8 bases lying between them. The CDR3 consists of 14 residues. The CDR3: CASSLERINYGYTF. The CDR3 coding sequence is TGTGCCAGCAGCTTGGAGAGGATCAACTATGGCTACACCTTC.

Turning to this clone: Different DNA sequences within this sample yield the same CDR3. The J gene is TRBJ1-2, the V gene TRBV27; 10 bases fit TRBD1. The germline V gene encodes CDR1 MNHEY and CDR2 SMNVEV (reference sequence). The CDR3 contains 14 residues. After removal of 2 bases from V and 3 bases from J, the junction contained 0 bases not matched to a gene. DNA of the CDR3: TGTGCCAGCAGTTTAGGGACAGGGGACTATGGCTACACCTTC. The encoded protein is CASSLGTGDYGYTF.

The CDR3 nucleotides read TGCGCCAGCAGCCAAGATCGTAAGGGGTTTGGTGCTAGCTCCTACAATGAGCAGTTCTTC. This gives the protein CASSQDRKGFGASSYNEQFF. The chain joins TRBV4-1 to TRBJ2-1, with D tentatively TRBD1 (5 bases). The CDR3 runs to 20 residues. Germline lookup yields CDR1 MGHRA and CDR2 YSYEKL. Trimming pared 0 bases from V and 0 bases from J, leaving 21 bases between.

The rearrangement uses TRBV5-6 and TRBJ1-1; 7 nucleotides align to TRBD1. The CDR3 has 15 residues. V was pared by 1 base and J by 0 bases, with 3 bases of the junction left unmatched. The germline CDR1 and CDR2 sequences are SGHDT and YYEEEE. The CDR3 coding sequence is TGTGCCAGCAGCTTGTGGGGACAGATGAACACTGAAGCTTTCTTT. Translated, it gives CASSLWGQMNTEAFF.

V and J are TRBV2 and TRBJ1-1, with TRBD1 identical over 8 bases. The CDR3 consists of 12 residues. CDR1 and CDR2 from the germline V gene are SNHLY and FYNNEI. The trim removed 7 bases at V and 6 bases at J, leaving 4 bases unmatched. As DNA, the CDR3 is TGTGCCAGCACCCAGGACAGGGCTGAAGCTTTCTTT. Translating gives CASTQDRAEAFF.

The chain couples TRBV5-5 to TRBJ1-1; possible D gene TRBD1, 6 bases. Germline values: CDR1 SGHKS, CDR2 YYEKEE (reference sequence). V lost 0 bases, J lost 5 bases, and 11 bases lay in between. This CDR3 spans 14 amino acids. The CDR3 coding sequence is TGTGCCAGCAGCTTGGTGACTCAGGGGACTGAAGCTTTCTTT. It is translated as CASSLVTQGTEAFF. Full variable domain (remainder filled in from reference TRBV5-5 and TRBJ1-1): DAGVTQSPTHLIKTRGQQVTLRCSPISGHKSVSWYQQVLGQGPQFIFQYYEKEERGRGNFPDRFSARQFPNYSSELNVNALLLGDSALYLCASSLVTQGTEAFFGQGTRLTVV.

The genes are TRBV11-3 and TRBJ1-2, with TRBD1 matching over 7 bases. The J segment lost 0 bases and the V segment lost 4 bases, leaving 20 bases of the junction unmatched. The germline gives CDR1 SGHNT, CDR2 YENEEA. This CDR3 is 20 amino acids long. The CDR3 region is CASSSRHPMTGRTTNYGYTF. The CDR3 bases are TGTGCCAGCAGCTCCAGACATCCGATGACAGGGAGGACGACTAACTATGGCTACACCTTC. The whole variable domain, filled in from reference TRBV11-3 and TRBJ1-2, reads EAGVVQSPRYKIIEKKQPVAFWCNPISGHNTLYWYLQNLGQGPELLIRYENEEAVDDSQLPKDRFSAERLKGVDSTLKIQPAELGDSAVYLCASSSRHPMTGRTTNYGYTFGSGTRLTVV.

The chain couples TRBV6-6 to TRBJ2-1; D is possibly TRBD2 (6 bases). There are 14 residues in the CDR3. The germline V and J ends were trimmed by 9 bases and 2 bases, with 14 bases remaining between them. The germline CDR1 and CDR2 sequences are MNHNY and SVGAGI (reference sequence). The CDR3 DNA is TGTGCCAGTTCCTACTCTAGCGCCTACAATGAGCAGTTCTTC. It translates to CASSYSSAYNEQFF.

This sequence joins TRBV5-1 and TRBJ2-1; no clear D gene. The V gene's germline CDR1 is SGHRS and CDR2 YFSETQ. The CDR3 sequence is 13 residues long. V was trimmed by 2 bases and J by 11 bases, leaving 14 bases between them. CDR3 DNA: TGCGCCAGCAGCTTCCCCGAGATACCAAAGCAGTTCTTC. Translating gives CASSFPEIPKQFF.

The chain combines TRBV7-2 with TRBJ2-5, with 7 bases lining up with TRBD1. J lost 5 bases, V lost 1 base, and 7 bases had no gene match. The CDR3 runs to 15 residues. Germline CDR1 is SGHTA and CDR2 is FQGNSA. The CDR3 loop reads CASSLERVRGETQYF. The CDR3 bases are TGTGCCAGCAGCTTAGAGCGTGTCAGGGGGGAGACCCAGTACTTC. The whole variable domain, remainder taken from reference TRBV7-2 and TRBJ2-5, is GAGVSQSPSNKVTEKGKDVELRCDPISGHTALYWYRQSLGQGLEFLIYFQGNSAPDKSGLPSDRFSAERTGGSVSTLTIQRTQQEDSAVYLCASSLERVRGETQYFGPGTRLLVL.

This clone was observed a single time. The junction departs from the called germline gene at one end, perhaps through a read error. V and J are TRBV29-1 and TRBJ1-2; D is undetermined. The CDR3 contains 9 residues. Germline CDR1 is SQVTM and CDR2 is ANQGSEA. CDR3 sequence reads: CSVECNSLF. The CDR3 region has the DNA TGCAGCGTTGAATGTAACAGCCTCTTC. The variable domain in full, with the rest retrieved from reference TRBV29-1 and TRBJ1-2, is SAVISQKPSRDICQRGTSLTIQCQVDSQVTMMFWYRQQPGQSLTLIATANQGSEATYESGFVIDKFPISRPNLTFSTLTVSNMSPEDSSIYLCSVECNSLFGSGTRLTVV.

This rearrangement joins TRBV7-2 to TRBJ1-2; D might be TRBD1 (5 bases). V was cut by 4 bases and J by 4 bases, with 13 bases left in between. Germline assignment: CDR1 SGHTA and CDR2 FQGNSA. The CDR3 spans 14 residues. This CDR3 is CASSYSGISYGYTF. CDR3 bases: TGTGCCAGCAGCTACTCAGGGATTTCCTATGGCTACACCTTC.

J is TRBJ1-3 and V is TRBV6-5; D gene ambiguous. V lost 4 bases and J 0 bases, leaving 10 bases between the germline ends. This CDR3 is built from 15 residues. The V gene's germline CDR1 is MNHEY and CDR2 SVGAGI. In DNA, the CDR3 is TGTGCCAGCAGTTTTAGAGCTACCTCTGGAAACACCATATATTTT. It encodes CASSFRATSGNTIYF.

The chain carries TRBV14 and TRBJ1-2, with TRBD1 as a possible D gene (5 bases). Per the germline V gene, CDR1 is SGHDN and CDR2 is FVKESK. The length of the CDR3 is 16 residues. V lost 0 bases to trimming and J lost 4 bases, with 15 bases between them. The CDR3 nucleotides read TGTGCCAGCAGCCAAGATAGGCAGGGTCGAAGCTATGGCTACACCTTC. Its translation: CASSQDRQGRSYGYTF.

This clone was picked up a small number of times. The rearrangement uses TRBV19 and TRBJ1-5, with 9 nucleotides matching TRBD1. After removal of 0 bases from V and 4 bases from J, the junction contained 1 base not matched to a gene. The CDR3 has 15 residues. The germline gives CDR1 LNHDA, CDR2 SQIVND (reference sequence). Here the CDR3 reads CASSIETGGNQPQHF. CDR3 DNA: TGTGCCAGTAGTATAGAGACAGGGGGAAATCAGCCCCAGCATTTT.

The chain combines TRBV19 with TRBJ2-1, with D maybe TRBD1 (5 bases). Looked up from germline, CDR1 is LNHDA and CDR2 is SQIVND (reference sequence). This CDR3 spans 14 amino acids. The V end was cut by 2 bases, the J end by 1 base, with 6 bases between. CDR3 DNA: TGTGCCAGTAGTATAAGGGGTTCCTACAATGAGCAGTTCTTC. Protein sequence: CASSIRGSYNEQFF. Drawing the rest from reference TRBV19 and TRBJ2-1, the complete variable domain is DGGITQSPKYLFRKEGQNVTLSCEQNLNHDAMYWYRQDPGQGLRLIYYSQIVNDFQKGDIAEGYSVSREKKESFPLTVTSAQKNPTAFYLCASSIRGSYNEQFFGPGTRLTVL.

CDR3 bases: TGTGCCAGCAGCGTCGGACTAGCGGGGGGAACTGATACGCAGTATTTT. Protein: CASSVGLAGGTDTQYF. The rearrangement joins TRBV5-4 to TRBJ2-3; TRBD2 agrees at 14 bases. V lost 4 bases, J lost 6 bases, and 7 bases stayed unmatched. The germline V gene has CDR1 SGHNT and CDR2 YYREEE (reference sequence). The CDR3 is 16 amino acids.

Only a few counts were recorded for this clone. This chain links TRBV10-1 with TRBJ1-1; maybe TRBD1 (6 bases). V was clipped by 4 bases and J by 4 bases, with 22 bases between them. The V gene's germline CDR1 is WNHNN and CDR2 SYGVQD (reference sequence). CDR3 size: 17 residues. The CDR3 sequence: CASSVHRVLTLGTEAFF. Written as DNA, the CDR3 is TGCGCCAGCAGTGTTCACAGGGTCCTTACGTTGGGCACTGAAGCTTTCTTT.

The CDR3 reads CASSLTGRAGTLHF. CDR3 DNA sequence: TGCGCCAGCAGCTTGACAGGGCGGGCAGGCACCCTCCACTTT. The V call is TRBV5-1, the J call TRBJ1-6, with a weak D call TRBD1 (6 bases). The CDR3 is made up of 14 amino acids. The V gene lost 1 base and the J gene lost 14 bases, with 16 bases spanning the gap. Germline V gene sequence: CDR1 SGHRS, CDR2 YFSETQ.

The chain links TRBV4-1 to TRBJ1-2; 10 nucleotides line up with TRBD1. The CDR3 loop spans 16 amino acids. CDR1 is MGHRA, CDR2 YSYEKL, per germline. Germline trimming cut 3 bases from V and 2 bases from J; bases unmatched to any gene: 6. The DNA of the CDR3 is TGCGCCAGCAGCCATGAACCGGGACAGGGGAACTATGGCTACACCTTC. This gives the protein CASSHEPGQGNYGYTF.